This T cell receptor beta chain emerged from a study of early T cells in non-severe SARS-CoV-2 infection. Across the whole study: Sequenced bulk RNA came from whole blood that was unsorted, and chains were unpaired. Whole-study results and caveats: VDJdb matching skewed toward anti-spike CD8 responses, missing private and CD4 specificities.

The CDR3 runs 11 residues. Germline assignment: CDR1 KGHDR and CDR2 SFDVKD. Trimming shortened V by 6 bases and J by 4 bases, and 5 bases separated the two germline ends. A word on this clonotype: What it binds is not known.

Unique molecular identifiers (one per individual cDNA molecule) were attached. TCRdb fed the 5' RACE reads into MiXCR, producing one record per CDR3 protein. The sample has fewer than 55,000 distinct CDR3 sequences, about 9.1% seen once; the top ten hold 4.2%. Material: whole blood. The TCR originated in an adult who was a healthcare worker with PCR-confirmed SARS-CoV-2 infection or an uninfected control (not recorded which). The chain combines TRBV24-1 with TRBJ1-2; D remains unclear. The CDR3 DNA follows: TGTGCCACCAGTCGTGGCTATGGCTACACCTTC. Its protein is CATSRGYGYTF.